These 20 T cell receptor beta chains were all obtained from the same sample, sequenced in a study of blood T cell repertoires in COVID-19. TCRdb's copy holds only in-frame clones and misses some; the assay was immunoSEQ multiplex PCR. The sample lists 250,000 to 350,000 clones; about 90% were seen once. Material: peripheral blood. The receptors originated from a woman in her forties or fifties who had recovered from COVID-19.

The table lists this clone with a few counts. This sequence joins TRBV14 and TRBJ2-5, with D hard to call. With 1 base removed from V and 7 bases from J, the gap between germline ends came to 7 bases. The CDR3 length is 12 residues. CDR1 SGHDN and CDR2 FVKESK come from the germline V gene. The CDR3 spells CASSQGRGTQYF. CDR3 DNA: TGTGCCAGCAGCCAAGGGAGAGGGACCCAGTACTTC. Combining the CDR3 with reference TRBV14 and TRBJ2-5 gives the whole variable domain EAGVTQFPSHSVIEKGQTVTLRCDPISGHDNLYWYRRVMGKEIKFLLHFVKESKQDESGMPNNRFLAERTGGTYSTLKVQPAELEDSGVYFCASSQGRGTQYFGPGTRLLVL.

The table lists this clone with a count of one. The chain recombines TRBV7-9 with TRBJ2-7, with no clear D. The CDR3 covers 17 residues. Germline V gene sequence: CDR1 SEHNR, CDR2 FQNEAQ (reference sequence). V lost 5 bases and J 0 bases, leaving 20 bases between the germline ends. The DNA of the CDR3 is TGTGCCAGCAGCCTCCCGCTACCGACAAGGATCTCCTACGAGCAGTACTTC. Protein: CASSLPLPTRISYEQYF.

The rearrangement joins TRBV2 to TRBJ2-2; 7 bases align to TRBD2. The V segment lost 6 bases and the J segment 0 bases; nucleotides outside the gene matches: 7. Germline assignment: CDR1 SNHLY and CDR2 FYNNEI. There are 16 residues in the CDR3. CDR3 residues: CASSYEGLTNTGELFF. CDR3 nucleotides: TGTGCCAGCAGCTACGAGGGACTAACGAACACCGGGGAGCTGTTTTTT.

This clone was picked up a small number of times. The V and J genes are TRBV9 and TRBJ2-3, with 12 bases fitting TRBD1. Germline V lookup: CDR1 SGDLS, CDR2 YYNGEE. This CDR3 is built from 16 residues. The V gene end was trimmed by 2 bases and the J gene end by 4 bases; junction bases not matched to a gene: 5. CDR3 sequence (DNA): TGTGCCAGCAGCGTTGGGGACAGGGGGCTATCAGATACGCAGTATTTT. The encoded protein is CASSVGDRGLSDTQYF.

V usage is TRBV5-4 and J usage is TRBJ2-3, with a tentative D call TRBD2 (6 bases). Looked up from germline, CDR1 is SGHNT and CDR2 is YYREEE (reference sequence). This CDR3 has 15 residues. V gave up 4 bases and J gave up 0 bases, with 12 bases separating them. CDR3 sequence reads: CASSGGTVSTDTQYF. For the CDR3, the DNA is TGTGCCAGCAGCGGGGGGACTGTTAGCACAGATACGCAGTATTTT. The variable domain in full, with the rest retrieved from reference TRBV5-4 and TRBJ2-3, is ETGVTQSPTHLIKTRGQQVTLRCSSQSGHNTVSWYQQALGQGPQFIFQYYREEENGRGNFPPRFSGLQFPNYSSELNVNALELDDSALYLCASSGGTVSTDTQYFGPGTRLTVL.

This chain connects TRBV28 to TRBJ1-2; TRBD1 agrees at 9 bases. J gave up 3 bases and V 6 bases, and 14 bases lay outside the gene matches. Germline CDR1 is MDHEN and CDR2 is SYDVKM. The CDR3 runs to 17 residues. CDR3 sequence (DNA): TGTGCCAGCAGCTCTCCACTCACAGGGGGCGAGGACTATGGCTACACCTTC. This sequence encodes CASSSPLTGGEDYGYTF.

The CDR3 spells CASSPAGKGQHGYTF. In nucleotides, the CDR3 is TGTGCCAGCTCACCGGCCGGTAAGGGGCAACATGGCTACACCTTC. The genes are TRBV18 and TRBJ1-2; a weak D match, TRBD1 (5 bases). Germline lookup yields CDR1 KGHSH and CDR2 LQKENI. V was shortened by 3 bases and J by 6 bases, with 17 bases between the two germline ends. The CDR3 runs 15 residues.

V is TRBV5-5 and J is TRBJ1-6; D call uncertain. The CDR3 contains 14 residues. CDR1 is SGHKS and CDR2 is YYEKEE in the germline V gene (reference sequence). With 7 bases removed from V and 5 bases from J, the gap between germline ends came to 13 bases. The CDR3 DNA sequence: TGTGCCAGCTCGTGGGAGACGGATAATTCACCCCTCCACTTT. It translates to CASSWETDNSPLHF.

This chain uses TRBV7-9 with TRBJ1-6, with 8 bases fitting TRBD1. Germline lookup yields CDR1 SEHNR and CDR2 FQNEAQ (reference sequence). With V trimmed by 8 bases and J by 10 bases, 7 bases remained unmatched. The CDR3 loop spans 13 amino acids. This CDR3 reads CASGRQGISPLHF. The CDR3 region has the DNA TGTGCCAGCGGAAGACAGGGGATCTCACCCCTCCACTTT.

The V call is TRBV4-1, the J call TRBJ1-1, with 7 bases fitting TRBD1. The V gene end was trimmed by 3 bases and the J gene end by 1 base; junction bases not matched to a gene: 5. CDR3 length: 15 amino acids. Per germline, CDR1 MGHRA and CDR2 YSYEKL. CDR3 protein: CASSHMTGRNTEAFF. In DNA, the CDR3 is TGCGCCAGCAGCCATATGACAGGGAGGAACACTGAAGCTTTCTTT.

The chain uses TRBV19 and TRBJ2-5, with 10 bases lining up with TRBD1. The CDR3 extends over 14 amino acids. The V segment lost 6 bases and the J segment 5 bases; nucleotides outside the gene matches: 6. CDR1 is LNHDA, CDR2 SQIVND, per germline (reference sequence). The CDR3 reads CASSGTGVVETQYF. The DNA of the CDR3 is TGTGCCAGTAGCGGGACAGGGGTAGTGGAGACCCAGTACTTC.

The J gene is TRBJ1-5, the V gene TRBV4-2; D remains ambiguous. The CDR3 runs to 16 residues. V was cut by 0 bases and J by 1 base, with 10 bases left in between. Germline CDR1 reads LGHNA; CDR2 reads YNFKEQ. The CDR3 coding sequence is TGTGCCAGCAGCCAAGATCAGGAGGTCAGCAATCAGCCCCAGCATTTT. Translated, it gives CASSQDQEVSNQPQHF.

This chain links TRBV28 with TRBJ1-1, with a tentative D call TRBD1 (6 bases). The CDR3 is 12 amino acids. The V end lost 3 bases, the J end lost 11 bases, and 13 bases lay between the germline ends. Germline V gives CDR1 MDHEN, CDR2 SYDVKM. The CDR3 region is CASSLIQGGAFF. DNA of the CDR3: TGTGCCAGCAGTTTGATACAGGGTGGGGCTTTCTTT.

The chain links TRBV5-6 to TRBJ2-3; TRBD1 aligns across 8 bases. Trimming at V came to 4 bases and at J to 2 bases, leaving 9 bases not matched to a gene. From germline, CDR1 is SGHDT and CDR2 YYEEEE. This CDR3 has 16 amino acids. The CDR3 nucleotides are TGTGCCAGCAGCCCCCCGCCGGACAGGGCCACAGATACGCAGTATTTT. It encodes CASSPPPDRATDTQYF.

This clone was counted only a few times. Mismatch with germline at one junction end may stem from a read error. V usage is TRBV6-2 or TRBV6-3 and J usage is TRBJ1-2, with a possible D match to TRBD1 (5 bases). Germline CDR1 reads MNHEY; CDR2 reads SVGEGT. The CDR3 extends over 12 amino acids. CDR3 sequence (DNA): TGTGCCAGCAGTTACTCGGCTGGGGCGCCGGGCTTC. Protein sequence: CASSYSAGAPGF.

V gene TRBV28 combines with J gene TRBJ1-1, with D possibly matching TRBD1 (5 bases). Trimming removed 6 bases from V and 3 bases from J, with 20 bases in between. Germline V gene sequence: CDR1 MDHEN, CDR2 SYDVKM. The CDR3 runs to 16 residues. CDR3 loop: CASSPRDLLEDTEAFF. The CDR3 DNA follows: TGTGCCAGCAGCCCGCGGGACCTATTGGAGGACACTGAAGCTTTCTTT.

V is TRBV30 and J is TRBJ1-1, with 7 bases fitting TRBD1. Germline lookup yields CDR1 GTSNPN and CDR2 SVGIG (reference sequence). This CDR3 contains 14 residues. J was trimmed by 8 bases and V by 2 bases; bases with no gene match: 11. The CDR3 region is CAWSSYRGYLEAFF. DNA for the CDR3: TGTGCCTGGAGTAGTTACAGGGGATATCTAGAAGCTTTCTTT.

The chain links TRBV6-6 to TRBJ2-7; the match to TRBD1 covers 11 bases. Germline CDR1 and CDR2: MNHNY and SVGAGI (reference sequence). J was trimmed by 0 bases and V by 5 bases; bases with no gene match: 6. This CDR3 comprises 16 residues. CDR3 DNA: TGTGCCAGCAGTACCAGCGGGACAGGGGGCTCCTACGAGCAGTACTTC. This translates into CASSTSGTGGSYEQYF.

The V and J genes are TRBV5-4 and TRBJ1-2; tentative D call: TRBD1 (6 bases). V gave up 4 bases and J gave up 6 bases, with 13 bases separating them. CDR1 SGHNT and CDR2 YYREEE come from the germline V gene (reference sequence). This CDR3 is built from 13 residues. The CDR3: CASSQKGVDGYTF. The CDR3 DNA follows: TGTGCCAGCAGCCAAAAGGGGGTGGATGGCTACACCTTC.

The rearrangement links TRBV30 to TRBJ1-2; D unresolved. Germline-derived CDR1 and CDR2 are GTSNPN and SVGIG (reference sequence). This CDR3 has 14 residues. V shed 0 bases and J shed 1 base, with 9 bases lying between them. The chain's CDR3 is CAWSVHGINYGYTF. CDR3 DNA sequence: TGTGCCTGGAGTGTACATGGTATTAACTATGGCTACACCTTC. The whole variable domain, filled in from reference TRBV30 and TRBJ1-2, reads SQTIHQWPATLVQPVGSPLSLECTVEGTSNPNLYWYRQAAGRGLQLLFYSVGIGQISSEVPQNLSASRPQDRQFILSSKKLLLSDSGFYLCAWSVHGINYGYTFGSGTRLTVV.